This paragraph covers one TCR beta chain sequence. Antigen unknown. Attached unique molecular identifiers marked individual cDNA molecules. TCRdb itself ran the 5' RACE reads through MiXCR, one entry per CDR3 protein. The table shows tens of thousands of distinct CDR3 sequences, with 10% occurring only once. The entry originates in a study of early T cells in non-severe SARS-CoV-2 infection. Overall study context: With bulk RNA from unsorted whole blood as input, sequencing yielded unpaired chains. Study results and limitations: The matching step, a VDJdb search, favored anti-spike CD8 responses and missed private and CD4 specificities.

The V segment lost 1 base and the J segment 9 bases; nucleotides outside the gene matches: 7. Germline lookup yields CDR1 SQVTM and CDR2 ANQGSEA. CDR3 length: 14 residues. Sequencing was performed on whole blood. The TCR was taken from an adult who was a healthcare worker with PCR-confirmed SARS-CoV-2 infection or an uninfected control (not recorded which). The chain uses TRBV29-1 and TRBJ2-1, with 9 bases fitting TRBD1. The CDR3, as DNA: TGCAGCGTTGAAGGTAGGGGACAGGGCACTGAGCAGTTCTTC. Amino acids: CSVEGRGQGTEQFF.